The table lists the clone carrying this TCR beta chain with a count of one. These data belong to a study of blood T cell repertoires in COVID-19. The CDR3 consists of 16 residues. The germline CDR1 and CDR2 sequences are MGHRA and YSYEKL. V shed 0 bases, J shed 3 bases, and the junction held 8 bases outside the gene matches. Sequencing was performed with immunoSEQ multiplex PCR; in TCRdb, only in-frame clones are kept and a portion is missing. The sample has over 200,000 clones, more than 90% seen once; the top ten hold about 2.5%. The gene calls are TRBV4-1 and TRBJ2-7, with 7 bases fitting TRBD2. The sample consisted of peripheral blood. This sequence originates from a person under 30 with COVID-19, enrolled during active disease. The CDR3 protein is CASSQEGPSGSYEQYF. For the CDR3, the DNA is TGCGCCAGCAGCCAAGAAGGTCCTAGCGGCAGCTACGAGCAGTACTTC.